A single sample gave rise to the 13 T cell receptor beta chains below, sequenced in a study of tumor-infiltrating lymphocytes in primary liver carcinoma. The study co-extracted DNA and RNA from 20-30 mg of unsorted bulk tissue. A constant-region primer served to make TCR beta cDNA from about 0.45 ug total RNA. TCR beta libraries came from three nested multiplex PCR rounds using slightly modified ARM-PCR. The opening two PCR rounds, ten to eleven cycles each, paired TRBV1-TRBV30 forward primers with a C-beta reverse primer. Each CDR3 protein gets one entry after TCRdb re-called the multiplex PCR reads with MiXCR. In the table there are about 110,000 distinct CDR3 sequences, around 60% of which are singletons. The sequenced sample was liver tumor tissue from sampling region 1. The subset denotes: tumor region T1, superior pole. The origin of the receptors is a woman aged 55 to 70 with primary liver carcinoma and hepatitis B virus infection.

A remark on this clonotype: A much bigger clone sits one base away, suggesting this may be a read error. V gene TRBV10-3 combines with J gene TRBJ2-5; 7 nucleotides line up with TRBD1. The CDR3 extends over 17 amino acids. CDR1 and CDR2 from the germline V gene are ENHRY and SYGVKD. CDR3 nucleotide sequence: TGTGCCGTCAGTGTGAGGTTCCGTGGACAGGAACAAGAGACCCAGTACTTC. Protein product: CAVSVRFRGQEQETQYF.

The gene calls are TRBV11-1 and TRBJ2-5; D not certain. Trimming removed 5 bases from V and 2 bases from J, with 18 bases in between. Germline CDR1 SGHAT, CDR2 FQDESV (reference sequence). CDR3 length equals 16 residues. The CDR3 DNA reads TGTGCCAGCAGCCCCCTGGCAGGAAGGTATCAAGAGACCCAGTACTTC. Translating gives CASSPLAGRYQETQYF.

Points on this clonotype: Germline is not matched at one junction end, which may reflect a read error. The V and J genes are TRBV11-2 and TRBJ2-3; D gene uncertain. CDR3 length: 13 amino acids. Germline-derived CDR1 and CDR2 are SGHAT and FQNNGV. The CDR3 coding sequence is TGTGCCAGCAGTTCAGATCGAGGAGATACGCAGCATTTC. Encoded protein: CASSSDRGDTQHF.

V is TRBV28 and J is TRBJ1-5; D not resolved. V dropped 0 bases and J dropped 6 bases, with 9 bases sitting between them. The CDR3 loop spans 14 amino acids. Germline V gene data show CDR1 as MDHEN and CDR2 as SYDVKM. The CDR3 is CASSLWMEVQPQHF. CDR3 coding DNA: TGTGCCAGCAGTTTATGGATGGAGGTTCAGCCCCAGCATTTT.

With respect to this clonotype: A single base separates this from a much larger clone, so it may be a read error. The V gene is TRBV6-1, the J gene TRBJ1-5; D is perhaps TRBD1 (5 bases). Germline lookup yields CDR1 MNHNS and CDR2 SASEGT. There are 14 residues in the CDR3. V was pared by 2 bases and J by 5 bases, with 10 bases between. Written as DNA, the CDR3 is TGTGCCAGCAGTGAATTAGGGGTTGATCAGCCCCAGCATTTT. Amino acids: CASSELGVDQPQHF.

The J gene is TRBJ1-3, the V gene TRBV12-3 or TRBV12-4; 8 bases agree with TRBD1. This CDR3 is built from 17 residues. V lost 6 bases and J lost 1; bases outside the gene matches: 11. The CDR3 DNA follows: TGTGCCAGCAGGGCGAATCGACAGGGGAGTTCTGGAAACACCATATATTTT. It encodes CASRANRQGSSGNTIYF.

The chain employs TRBV5-4 and TRBJ2-5, with 7 bases that match TRBD2. The germline V gene has CDR1 SGHNT and CDR2 YYREEE (reference sequence). Trimming removed 5 bases from V and 4 bases from J; junction bases left unmatched: 5. The CDR3 contains 13 residues. The CDR3 DNA reads as TGTGCCAGCAGAGCGACTAGCCTAGAGACCCAGTACTTC. Translation: CASRATSLETQYF.

This clonotype was counted a single time. A junction boundary mismatches the germline segment, possibly from a read error. CDR3 in DNA: TGCAGCGTAGCCCGACAGTCAGGGGAGACCCAGAACTTC. This sequence encodes CSVARQSGETQNF. The V and J genes are TRBV29-1 and TRBJ2-5; D perhaps matches TRBD1 (6 bases). The CDR3 is 13 amino acids. Germline V CDR1 and CDR2: SQVTM, ANQGSEA.

In this sample, this clonotype turned up once. This may be a read error: a much more frequent sequence differs by one nucleotide. This chain links TRBV30 with TRBJ2-1; D is uncertain. This CDR3 region has 12 residues. Germline lookup yields CDR1 GTSNPN and CDR2 SVGIG (reference sequence). With 4 bases removed from V and 9 bases from J, the gap between germline ends came to 13 bases. The CDR3 reads CAWNAFVGEQFF. CDR3 nucleotide sequence: TGTGCCTGGAATGCCTTCGTAGGTGAGCAGTTCTTC.

This clonotype is a singleton in its sample. This may stem from a read error, because a much larger clone lies one nucleotide away. The V gene is TRBV6-5, the J gene TRBJ1-2; 10 positions agree with TRBD1. Germline V gene lookup returns CDR1 MNHEY and CDR2 SVGAGI. The CDR3 is 14 residues long. CDR3 in amino acids: CASSSGQGIYDYTF. The CDR3 bases are TGTGCCAGCAGTTCGGGACAGGGGATCTATGACTACACCTTC.

With respect to this clonotype: The junction shows a germline mismatch at one end, possibly a read error. CDR3 region: CASGQQMGLRGNTIYF. DNA for the CDR3: TGCGCCAGCGGCCAACAAATGGGACTTCGTGGAAACACCATATATTTT. The J gene is TRBJ1-3, the V gene TRBV4-1; D perhaps matches TRBD1 (5 bases). The V gene's germline CDR1 is MGHRA and CDR2 YSYEKL. The CDR3 is 16 residues long.

A note on this clonotype: The junction does not match germline at one end; this may be a read error. The chain recombines TRBV6-1 with TRBJ2-1; 7 bases match TRBD2. The CDR3 loop spans 14 amino acids. Germline V gene data show CDR1 as MNHNS and CDR2 as SASEGT. Written as DNA, the CDR3 is TGTGCCAGGATTAACGGACTAGGCTGCAATGAGCAATTCTTC. It specifies CARINGLGCNEQFF.

In its sample, this clonotype was seen many times. The rearrangement links TRBV12-3 or TRBV12-4 to TRBJ2-5, with a tentative D call TRBD1 (6 bases). This CDR3 is built from 16 residues. Trimming removed 2 bases from V and 5 bases from J, with 18 bases in between. CDR3 sequence: CASSLKVQGKGETQYF. CDR3 coding DNA: TGTGCCAGCAGTTTAAAGGTACAGGGTAAAGGGGAGACCCAGTACTTC.